This section outlines one TCR beta chain sequence together with its context. With 60 Vbeta and 13 Jbeta primers, the PCR was carried out. TCRdb keeps only in-frame clones here, not all; method: immunoSEQ multiplex PCR. The sample includes approximately 110,000 clones, roughly four fifths of them seen just once. The data were obtained in a study of cytomegalovirus exposure and HLA in healthy donors. Study-wide context: Earlier, almost 120 million unique TCR beta sequences were recovered from about 179 million T cells by an analysis.

Material for sequencing was PBMCs. The sequence derives from a man aged 40-55 years in good health and CMV-seronegative.

CDR3 amino acids: CASSRLAGGGVYEQYF. The DNA for the CDR3 is TGCGCCAGCAGCCGACTAGCGGGAGGTGGAGTGTACGAGCAGTACTTC. This rearrangement joins TRBV5-1 to TRBJ2-7, with 13 bases fitting TRBD2. The V gene end was trimmed by 4 bases and the J gene end by 4 bases; junction bases not matched to a gene: 8. Germline CDR1 SGHRS, CDR2 YFSETQ. The CDR3 extends over 16 amino acids.